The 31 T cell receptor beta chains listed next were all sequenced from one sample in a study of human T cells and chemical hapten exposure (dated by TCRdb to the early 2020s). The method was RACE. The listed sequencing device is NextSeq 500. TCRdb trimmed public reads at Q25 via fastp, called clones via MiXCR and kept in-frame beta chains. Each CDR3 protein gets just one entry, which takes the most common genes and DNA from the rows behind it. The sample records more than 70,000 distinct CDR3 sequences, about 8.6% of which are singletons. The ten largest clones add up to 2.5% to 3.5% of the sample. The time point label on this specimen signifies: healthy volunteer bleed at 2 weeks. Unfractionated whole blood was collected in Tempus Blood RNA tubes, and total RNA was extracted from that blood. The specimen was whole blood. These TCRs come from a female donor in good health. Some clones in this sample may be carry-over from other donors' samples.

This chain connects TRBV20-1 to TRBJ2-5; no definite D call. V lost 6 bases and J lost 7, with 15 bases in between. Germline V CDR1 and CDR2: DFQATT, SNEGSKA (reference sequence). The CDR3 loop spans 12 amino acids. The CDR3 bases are TGCAGTGCGTCGGGTCCCAAGGGGACCCAGTACTTC. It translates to CSASGPKGTQYF.

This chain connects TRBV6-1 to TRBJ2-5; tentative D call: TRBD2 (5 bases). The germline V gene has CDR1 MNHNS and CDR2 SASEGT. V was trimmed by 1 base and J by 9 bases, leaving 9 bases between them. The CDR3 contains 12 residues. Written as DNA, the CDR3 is TGTGCCAGCAGTGAAGTCGTCGGGGCCCAGTACTTC. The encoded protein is CASSEVVGAQYF.

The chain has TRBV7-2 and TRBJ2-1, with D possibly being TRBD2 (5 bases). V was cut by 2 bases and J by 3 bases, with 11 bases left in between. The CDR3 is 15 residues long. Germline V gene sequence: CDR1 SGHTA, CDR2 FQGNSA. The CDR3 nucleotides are TGTGCCAGCAGCTTAAAGAGCGGATTCTACAATGAGCAGTTCTTC. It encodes CASSLKSGFYNEQFF.

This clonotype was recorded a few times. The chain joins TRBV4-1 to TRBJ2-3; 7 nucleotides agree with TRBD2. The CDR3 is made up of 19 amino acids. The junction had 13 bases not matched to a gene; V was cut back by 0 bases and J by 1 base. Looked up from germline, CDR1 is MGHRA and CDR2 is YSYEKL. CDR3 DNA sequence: TGCGCCAGCAGCCAAGAACCGATCGGCGGGAGTCTGGGCACAGATACGCAGTATTTT. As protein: CASSQEPIGGSLGTDTQYF.

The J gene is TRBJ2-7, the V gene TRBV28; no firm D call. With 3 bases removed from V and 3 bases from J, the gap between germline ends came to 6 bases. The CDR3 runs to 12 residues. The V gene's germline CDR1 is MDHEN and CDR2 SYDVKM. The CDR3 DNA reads TGTGCCAGCAGTTTCTTCATCTACGAGCAGTACTTC. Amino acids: CASSFFIYEQYF.

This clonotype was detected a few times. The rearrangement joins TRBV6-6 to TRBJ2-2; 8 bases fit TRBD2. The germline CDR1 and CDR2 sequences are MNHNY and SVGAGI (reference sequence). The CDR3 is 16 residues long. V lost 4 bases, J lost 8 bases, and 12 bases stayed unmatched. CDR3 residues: CASSFPGSGSRGELFF. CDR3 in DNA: TGTGCCAGCAGTTTCCCGGGGAGCGGGAGTAGGGGGGAGCTGTTTTTT.

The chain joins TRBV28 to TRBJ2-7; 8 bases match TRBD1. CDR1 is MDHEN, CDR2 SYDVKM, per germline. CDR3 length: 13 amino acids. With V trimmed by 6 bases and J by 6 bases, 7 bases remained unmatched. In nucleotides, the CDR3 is TGTGCCAGCAGAGATACAGGGGGATCCGAGCAGTACTTC. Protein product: CASRDTGGSEQYF.

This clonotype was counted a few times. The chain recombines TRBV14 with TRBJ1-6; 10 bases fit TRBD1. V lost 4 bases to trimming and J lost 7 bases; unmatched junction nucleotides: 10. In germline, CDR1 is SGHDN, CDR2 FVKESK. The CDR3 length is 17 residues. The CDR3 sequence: CASSLFSAGQGNSPLHF. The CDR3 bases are TGTGCCAGCAGCCTCTTTTCTGCGGGACAGGGGAATTCACCCCTCCACTTT.

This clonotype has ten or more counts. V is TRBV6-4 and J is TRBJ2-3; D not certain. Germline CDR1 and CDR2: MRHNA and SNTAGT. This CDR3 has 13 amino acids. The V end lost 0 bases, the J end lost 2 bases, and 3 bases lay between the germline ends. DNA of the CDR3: TGTGCCAGCAGTGACTCGGACACAGATACGCAGTATTTT. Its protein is CASSDSDTDTQYF.

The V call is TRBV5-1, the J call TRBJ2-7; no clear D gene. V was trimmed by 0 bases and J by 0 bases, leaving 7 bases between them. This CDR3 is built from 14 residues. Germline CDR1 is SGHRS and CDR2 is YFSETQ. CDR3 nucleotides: TGCGCCAGCAGCTTGGCCAGTCGCTCCTACGAGCAGTACTTC. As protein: CASSLASRSYEQYF.

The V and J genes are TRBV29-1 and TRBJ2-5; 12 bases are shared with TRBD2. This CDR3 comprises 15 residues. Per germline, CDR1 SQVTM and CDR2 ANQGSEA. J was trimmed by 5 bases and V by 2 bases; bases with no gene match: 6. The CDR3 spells CSVERLAGGVETQYF. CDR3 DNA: TGCAGCGTTGAAAGGCTAGCGGGAGGGGTGGAGACCCAGTACTTC.

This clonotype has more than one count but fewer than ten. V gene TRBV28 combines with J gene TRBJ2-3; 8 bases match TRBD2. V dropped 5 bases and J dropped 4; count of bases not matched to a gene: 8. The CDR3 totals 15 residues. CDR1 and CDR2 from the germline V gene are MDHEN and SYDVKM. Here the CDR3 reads CASSDGLALPDTQYF. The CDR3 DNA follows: TGTGCCAGCAGTGATGGACTAGCTCTCCCAGATACGCAGTATTTT.

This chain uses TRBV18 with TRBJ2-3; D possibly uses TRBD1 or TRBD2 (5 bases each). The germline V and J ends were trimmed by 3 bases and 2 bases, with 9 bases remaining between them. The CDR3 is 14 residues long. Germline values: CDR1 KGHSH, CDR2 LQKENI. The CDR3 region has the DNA TGTGCCAGCTCACCTGGGGACCTCACAGATACGCAGTATTTT. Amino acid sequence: CASSPGDLTDTQYF.

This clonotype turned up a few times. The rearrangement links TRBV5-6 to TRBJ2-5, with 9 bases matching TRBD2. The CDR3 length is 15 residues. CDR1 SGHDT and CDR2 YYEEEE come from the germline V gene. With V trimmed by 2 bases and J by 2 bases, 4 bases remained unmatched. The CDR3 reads CASSLMLAGQETQYF. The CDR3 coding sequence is TGTGCCAGCAGCTTAATGCTAGCGGGACAAGAGACCCAGTACTTC.

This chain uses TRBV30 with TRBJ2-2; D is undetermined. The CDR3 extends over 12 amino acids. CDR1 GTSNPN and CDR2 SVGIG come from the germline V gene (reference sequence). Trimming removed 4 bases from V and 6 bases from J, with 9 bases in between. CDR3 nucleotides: TGTGCCTGGACTGATCAGCCCGGGGAGCTGTTTTTT. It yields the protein CAWTDQPGELFF.

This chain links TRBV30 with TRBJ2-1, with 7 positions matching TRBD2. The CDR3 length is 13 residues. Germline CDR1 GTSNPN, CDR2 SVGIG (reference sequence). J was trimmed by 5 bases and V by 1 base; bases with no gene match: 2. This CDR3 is CAWSGGGNNEQFF. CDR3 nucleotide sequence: TGTGCCTGGAGTGGCGGGGGAAACAATGAGCAGTTCTTC.

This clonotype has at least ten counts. The CDR3 sequence is CASSQALADTQYF. The CDR3, as DNA: TGTGCCAGCAGCCAAGCTCTTGCAGATACGCAGTATTTT. The chain is built from TRBV3-1 and TRBJ2-3; unclear D gene. CDR1 is LGHDT and CDR2 is YNNKEL in the germline V gene (reference sequence). This CDR3 comprises 13 residues. V lost 1 base and J 4 bases, leaving 6 bases between the germline ends.

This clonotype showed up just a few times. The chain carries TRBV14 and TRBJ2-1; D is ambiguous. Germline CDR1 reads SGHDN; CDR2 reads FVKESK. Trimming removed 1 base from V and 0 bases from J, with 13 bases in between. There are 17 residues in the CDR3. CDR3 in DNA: TGTGCCAGCAGCCAAGCGCAAGGAATTAGCTCCTACAATGAGCAGTTCTTC. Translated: CASSQAQGISSYNEQFF.

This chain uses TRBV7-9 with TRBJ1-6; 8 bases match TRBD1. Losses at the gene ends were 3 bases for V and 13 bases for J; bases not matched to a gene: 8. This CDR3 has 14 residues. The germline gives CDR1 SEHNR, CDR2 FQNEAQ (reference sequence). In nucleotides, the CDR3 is TGTGCCAGCAGCTTGGGGACAGGACGGTTTCCCCTCCACTTT. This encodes CASSLGTGRFPLHF. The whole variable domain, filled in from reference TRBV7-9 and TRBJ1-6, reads DTGVSQNPRHKITKRGQNVTFRCDPISEHNRLYWYRQTLGQGPEFLTYFQNEAQLEKSRLLSDRFSAERPKGSFSTLEIQRTEQGDSAMYLCASSLGTGRFPLHFGNGTRLTVT.

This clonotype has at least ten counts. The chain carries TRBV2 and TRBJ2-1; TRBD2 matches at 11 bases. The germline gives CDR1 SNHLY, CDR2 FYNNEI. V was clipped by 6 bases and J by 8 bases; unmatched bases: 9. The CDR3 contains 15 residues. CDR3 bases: TGTGCCAGCAGGCAACTAGCGGGAGTGGTGGATGAGCAGTTCTTC. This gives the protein CASRQLAGVVDEQFF.

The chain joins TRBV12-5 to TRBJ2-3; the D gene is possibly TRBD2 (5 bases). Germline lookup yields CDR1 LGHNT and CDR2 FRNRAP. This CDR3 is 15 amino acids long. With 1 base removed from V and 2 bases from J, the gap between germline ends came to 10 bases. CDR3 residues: CASGLGGLVTDTQYF. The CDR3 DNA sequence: TGTGCTAGTGGTTTGGGTGGACTTGTCACAGATACGCAGTATTTT.

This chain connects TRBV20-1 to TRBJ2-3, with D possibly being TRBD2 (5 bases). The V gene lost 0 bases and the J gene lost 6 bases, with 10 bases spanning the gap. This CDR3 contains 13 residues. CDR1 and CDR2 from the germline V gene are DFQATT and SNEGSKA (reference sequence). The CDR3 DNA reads TGCAGTGCTAGAGAGGGGAGTTACGATACGCAGTATTTT. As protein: CSAREGSYDTQYF.

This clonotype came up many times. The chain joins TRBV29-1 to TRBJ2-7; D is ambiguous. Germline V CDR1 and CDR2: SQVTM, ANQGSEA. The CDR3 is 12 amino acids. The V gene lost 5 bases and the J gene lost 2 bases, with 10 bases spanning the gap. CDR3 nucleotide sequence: TGCAGCGTTCGAGACGGACCCTACGAGCAGTACTTC. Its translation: CSVRDGPYEQYF.

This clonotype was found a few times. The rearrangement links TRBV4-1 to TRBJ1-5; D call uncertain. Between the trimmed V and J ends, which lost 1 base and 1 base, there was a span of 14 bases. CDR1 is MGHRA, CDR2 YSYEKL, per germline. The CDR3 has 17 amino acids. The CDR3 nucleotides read TGCGCCAGCAGCCAAGGGAAGGCATATTCGAGCAATCAGCCCCAGCATTTT. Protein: CASSQGKAYSSNQPQHF.

CDR3 protein: CAITAGREVTEAFF. The CDR3 bases are TGTGCCATCACAGCGGGACGGGAGGTCACTGAAGCTTTCTTT. The chain combines TRBV10-3 with TRBJ1-1; D possibly corresponds to TRBD1 (5 bases). From germline, CDR1 is ENHRY and CDR2 SYGVKD. V lost 7 bases, J lost 4 bases, and 16 bases lay in between. CDR3 length: 14 amino acids.

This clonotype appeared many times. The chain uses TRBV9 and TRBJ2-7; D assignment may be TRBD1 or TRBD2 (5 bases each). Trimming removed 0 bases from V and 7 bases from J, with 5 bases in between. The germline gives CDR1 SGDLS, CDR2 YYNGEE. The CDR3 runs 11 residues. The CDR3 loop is CASSVGGEQYF. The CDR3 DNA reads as TGTGCCAGCAGCGTAGGGGGGGAGCAGTACTTC.

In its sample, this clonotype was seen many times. This CDR3 is CASTSGGREAFF. Written as DNA, the CDR3 is TGTGCCAGCACCTCCGGCGGCCGAGAGGCTTTCTTT. The chain couples TRBV12-3 or TRBV12-4 to TRBJ1-1; D call uncertain. There are 12 residues in the CDR3. V was cut by 7 bases and J by 11 bases, with 17 bases left in between.

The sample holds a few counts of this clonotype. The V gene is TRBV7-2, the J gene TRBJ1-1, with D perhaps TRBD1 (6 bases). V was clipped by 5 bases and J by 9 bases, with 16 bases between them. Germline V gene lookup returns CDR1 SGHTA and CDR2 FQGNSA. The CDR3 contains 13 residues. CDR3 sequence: CASSPEGGAKAFF. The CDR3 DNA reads TGTGCCAGCAGCCCTGAGGGGGGGGCGAAAGCTTTCTTT.

CDR3 amino acids: CAVGGGERSTTTTPNTGELFF. In nucleotides, the CDR3 is TGTGCCGTCGGGGGGGGGGAGCGTTCAACAACTACTACTCCGAACACCGGGGAGCTGTTTTTT. This chain connects TRBV5-4 to TRBJ2-2; 8 bases are shared with TRBD2. CDR3 length equals 21 residues. V was pared by 10 bases and J by 0 bases, with 26 bases of the junction left unmatched. Germline V gene sequence: CDR1 SGHNT, CDR2 YYREEE (reference sequence).

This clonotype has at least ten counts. This CDR3 reads CSASETTTDTQYF. The CDR3 bases are TGCAGTGCCTCCGAGACAACCACAGATACGCAGTATTTT. The chain uses TRBV20-1 and TRBJ2-3; D is undetermined. The CDR3 contains 13 residues. V dropped 6 bases and J dropped 2 bases, with 12 bases sitting between them. Germline V CDR1 and CDR2: DFQATT, SNEGSKA (reference sequence).

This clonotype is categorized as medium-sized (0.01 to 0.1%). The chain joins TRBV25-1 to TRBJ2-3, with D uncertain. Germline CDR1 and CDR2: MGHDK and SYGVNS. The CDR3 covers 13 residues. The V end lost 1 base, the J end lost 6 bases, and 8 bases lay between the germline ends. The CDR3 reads CASSEFTTDTQYF. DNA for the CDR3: TGTGCCAGCAGTGAATTTACTACGGATACGCAGTATTTT.